This T cell receptor (beta chain) was recovered during a study of blood T cell repertoires in COVID-19. The V end lost 7 bases, the J end lost 4 bases, and 14 bases lay between the germline ends. In germline, CDR1 is SGHRS, CDR2 YFSETQ. The CDR3 has 13 residues. Some clones are missing from TCRdb's copy, which holds only in-frame ones; the method was immunoSEQ multiplex PCR. In the table there are approximately 240,000 clones, 70% to 90% of which are singletons. The sequence was collected from a woman younger than 45 who had recovered from COVID-19. The chain carries TRBV5-1 and TRBJ1-1; D unclear. Sequenced input: peripheral blood. In DNA, the CDR3 is TGCGCCAGCGGCGAGAATGGGCGCACTGAAGCTTTCTTT. Amino acids: CASGENGRTEAFF.